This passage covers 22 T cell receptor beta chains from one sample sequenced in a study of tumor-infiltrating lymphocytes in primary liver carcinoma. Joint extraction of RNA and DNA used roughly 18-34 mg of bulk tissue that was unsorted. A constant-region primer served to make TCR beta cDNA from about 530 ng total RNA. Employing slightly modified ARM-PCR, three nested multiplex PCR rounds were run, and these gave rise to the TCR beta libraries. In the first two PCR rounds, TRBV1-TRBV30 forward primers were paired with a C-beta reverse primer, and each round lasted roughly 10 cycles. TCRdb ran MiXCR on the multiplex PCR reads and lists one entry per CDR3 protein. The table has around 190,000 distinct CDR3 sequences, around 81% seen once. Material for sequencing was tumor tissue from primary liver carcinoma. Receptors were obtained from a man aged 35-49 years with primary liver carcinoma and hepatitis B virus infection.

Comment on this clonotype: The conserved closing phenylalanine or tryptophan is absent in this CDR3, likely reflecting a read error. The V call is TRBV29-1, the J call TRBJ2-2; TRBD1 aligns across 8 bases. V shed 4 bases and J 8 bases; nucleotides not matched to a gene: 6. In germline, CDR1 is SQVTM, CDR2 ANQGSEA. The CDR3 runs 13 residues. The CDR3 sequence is CSVAGGVSGELFS. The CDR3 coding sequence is TGCAGCGTTGCAGGGGGCGTATCGGGGGAGCTGTTTTCT.

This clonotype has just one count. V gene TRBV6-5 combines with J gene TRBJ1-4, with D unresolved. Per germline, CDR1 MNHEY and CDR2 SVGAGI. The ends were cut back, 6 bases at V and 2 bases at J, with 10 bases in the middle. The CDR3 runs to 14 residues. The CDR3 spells CASRVIATNEKLFF. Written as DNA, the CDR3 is TGTGCCAGCAGAGTGATTGCTACTAATGAAAAACTGTTTTTT.

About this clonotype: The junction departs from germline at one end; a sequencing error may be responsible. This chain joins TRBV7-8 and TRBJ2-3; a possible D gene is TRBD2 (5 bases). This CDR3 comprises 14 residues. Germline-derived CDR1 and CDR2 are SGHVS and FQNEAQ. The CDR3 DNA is TGTGCCATCAGCACCGACTGGTACGAGGGTACGCAGTATTTT. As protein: CAISTDWYEGTQYF.

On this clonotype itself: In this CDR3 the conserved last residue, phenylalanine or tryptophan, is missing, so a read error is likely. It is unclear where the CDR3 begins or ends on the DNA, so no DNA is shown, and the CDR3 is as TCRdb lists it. The CDR3 spells CAWSPSGNNELFI. This chain links TRBV30 with TRBJ2-1. The germline CDR1 and CDR2 sequences are GTSNPN and SVGIG (reference sequence). The CDR3 comprises 13 residues, both ends counted.

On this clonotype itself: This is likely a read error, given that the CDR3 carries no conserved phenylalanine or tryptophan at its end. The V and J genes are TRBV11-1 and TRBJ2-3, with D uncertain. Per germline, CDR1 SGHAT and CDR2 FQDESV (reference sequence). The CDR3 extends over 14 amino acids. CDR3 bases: TGTGTCAGCAGCCCTAAGGGCCCGTTTGATAGGCAGTATTAT. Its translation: CVSSPKGPFDRQYY.

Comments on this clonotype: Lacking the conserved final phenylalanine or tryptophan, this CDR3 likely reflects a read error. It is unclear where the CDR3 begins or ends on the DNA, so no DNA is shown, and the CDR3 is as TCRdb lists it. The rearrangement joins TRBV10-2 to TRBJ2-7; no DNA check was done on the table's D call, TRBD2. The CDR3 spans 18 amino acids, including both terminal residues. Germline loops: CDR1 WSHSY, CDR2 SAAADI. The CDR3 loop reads CASSELAGGPGGSYEQYL.

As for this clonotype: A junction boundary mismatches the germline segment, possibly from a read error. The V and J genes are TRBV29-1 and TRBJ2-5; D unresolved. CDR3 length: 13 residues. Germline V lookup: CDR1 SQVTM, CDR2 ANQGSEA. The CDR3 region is CSVDEAGGEAQYF. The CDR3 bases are TGCAGCGTTGATGAGGCCGGCGGAGAGGCCCAGTACTTC.

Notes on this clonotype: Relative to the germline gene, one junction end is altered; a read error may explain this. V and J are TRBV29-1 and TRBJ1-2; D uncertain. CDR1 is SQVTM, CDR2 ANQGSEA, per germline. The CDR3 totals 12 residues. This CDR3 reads CGVDSGPFGYTF. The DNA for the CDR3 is TGCGGCGTTGATTCAGGACCGTTTGGCTACACCTTC.

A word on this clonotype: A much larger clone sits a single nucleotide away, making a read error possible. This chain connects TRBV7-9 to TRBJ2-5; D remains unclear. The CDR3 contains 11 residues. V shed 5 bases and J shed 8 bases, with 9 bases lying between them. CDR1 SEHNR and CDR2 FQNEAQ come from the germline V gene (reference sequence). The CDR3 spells CASSHDDTQYF. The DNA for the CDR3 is TGTGCCAGCAGCCACGATGACACCCAGTACTTC.

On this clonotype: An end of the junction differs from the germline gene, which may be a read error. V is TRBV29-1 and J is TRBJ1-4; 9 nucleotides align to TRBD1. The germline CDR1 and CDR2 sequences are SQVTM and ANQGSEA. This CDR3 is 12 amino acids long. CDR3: CSAPYRGLYLLF. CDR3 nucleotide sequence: TGCAGCGCCCCGTACAGGGGGCTTTATCTGTTATTT.

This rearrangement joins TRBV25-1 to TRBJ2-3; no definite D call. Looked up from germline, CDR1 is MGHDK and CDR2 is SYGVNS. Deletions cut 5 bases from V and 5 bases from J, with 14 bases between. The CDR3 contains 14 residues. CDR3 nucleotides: TGTGCCAGCAGTCCCGGCCTTATGGGAGATACGCAGTATTTT. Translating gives CASSPGLMGDTQYF.

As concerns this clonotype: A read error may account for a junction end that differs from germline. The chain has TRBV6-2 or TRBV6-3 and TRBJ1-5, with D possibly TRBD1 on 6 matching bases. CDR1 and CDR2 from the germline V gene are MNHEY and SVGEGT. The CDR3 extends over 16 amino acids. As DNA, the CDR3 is TGTGCAAGCAGATACCGGCCGGACAGAAGCAATCAGCCCCAGCATTTT. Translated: CASRYRPDRSNQPQHF.

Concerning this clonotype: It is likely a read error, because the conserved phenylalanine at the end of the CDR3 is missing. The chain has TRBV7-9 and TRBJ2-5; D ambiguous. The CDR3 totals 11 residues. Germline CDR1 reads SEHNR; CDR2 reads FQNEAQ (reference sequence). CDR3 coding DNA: TGTGTCAGCAGCTACGGGCAGACCCAGTACTTA. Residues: CVSSYGQTQYL.

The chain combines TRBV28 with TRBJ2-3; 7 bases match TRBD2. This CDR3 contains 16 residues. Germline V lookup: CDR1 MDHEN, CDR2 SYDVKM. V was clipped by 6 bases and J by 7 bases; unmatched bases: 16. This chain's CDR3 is CASRLGVGGEGHTQYF. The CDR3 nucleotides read TGTGCCAGCAGGCTAGGAGTGGGAGGGGAAGGGCATACGCAGTATTTT. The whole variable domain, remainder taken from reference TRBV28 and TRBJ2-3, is DVKVTQSSRYLVKRTGEKVFLECVQDMDHENMFWYRQDPGLGLRLIYFSYDVKMKEKGDIPEGYSVSREKKERFSLILESASTNQTSMYLCASRLGVGGEGHTQYFGPGTRLTVL.

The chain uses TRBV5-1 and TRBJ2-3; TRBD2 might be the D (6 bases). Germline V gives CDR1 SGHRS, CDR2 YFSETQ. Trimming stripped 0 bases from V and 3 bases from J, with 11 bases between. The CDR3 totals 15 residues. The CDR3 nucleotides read TGCGCCAGCAGCTTGGGGACTACTAATACAGATACGCAGTATTTT. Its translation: CASSLGTTNTDTQYF. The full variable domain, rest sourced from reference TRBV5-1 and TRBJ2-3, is KAGVTQTPRYLIKTRGQQVTLSCSPISGHRSVSWYQQTPGQGLQFLFEYFSETQRNKGNFPGRFSGRQFSNSRSEMNVSTLELGDSALYLCASSLGTTNTDTQYFGPGTRLTVL.

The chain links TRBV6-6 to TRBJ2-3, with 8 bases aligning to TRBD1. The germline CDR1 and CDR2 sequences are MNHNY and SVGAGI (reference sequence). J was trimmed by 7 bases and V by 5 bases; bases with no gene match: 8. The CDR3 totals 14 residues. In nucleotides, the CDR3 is TGTGCCAGCAGTGTACAGGGGGGAACATATACGCAGTATTTT. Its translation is CASSVQGGTYTQYF.

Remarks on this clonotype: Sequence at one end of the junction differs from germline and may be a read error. The CDR3 loop is CANSDLGSYEQYF. CDR3 DNA: TGTGCCAACAGCGATCTCGGTTCTTACGAGCAGTACTTC. V gene TRBV7-8 combines with J gene TRBJ2-7; D gene uncertain. CDR3 length: 13 amino acids. Per germline, CDR1 SGHVS and CDR2 FQNEAQ.

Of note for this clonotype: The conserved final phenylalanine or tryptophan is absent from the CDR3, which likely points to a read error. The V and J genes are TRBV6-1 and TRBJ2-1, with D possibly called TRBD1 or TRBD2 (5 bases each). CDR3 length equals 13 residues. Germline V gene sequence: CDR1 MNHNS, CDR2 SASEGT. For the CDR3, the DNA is TGTGTCAGCAGTGAAGAGAGGGGCATTGAGCAGTTCTTG. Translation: CVSSEERGIEQFL.

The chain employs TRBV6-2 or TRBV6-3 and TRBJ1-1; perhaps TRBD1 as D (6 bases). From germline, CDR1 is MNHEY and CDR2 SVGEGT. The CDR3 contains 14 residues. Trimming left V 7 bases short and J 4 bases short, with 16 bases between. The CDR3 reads CASNCSTGLTEAFF. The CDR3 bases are TGTGCCAGCAATTGTTCCACAGGGCTCACTGAAGCTTTCTTT.

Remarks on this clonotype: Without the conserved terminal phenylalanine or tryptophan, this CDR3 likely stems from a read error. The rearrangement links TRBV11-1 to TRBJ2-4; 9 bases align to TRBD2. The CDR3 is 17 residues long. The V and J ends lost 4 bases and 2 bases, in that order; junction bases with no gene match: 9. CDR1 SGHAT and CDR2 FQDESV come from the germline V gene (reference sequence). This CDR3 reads CASSCPGASGTKNIQYL. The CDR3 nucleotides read TGTGCCAGCAGCTGTCCCGGAGCTAGCGGGACCAAAAACATTCAGTACCTC.

CDR3 sequence reads: CCVEGAGRLQETQYF. Here the CDR3 DNA reads TGCTGTGTTGAGGGAGCCGGGAGGCTCCAAGAGACCCAGTACTTC. V usage is TRBV29-1 and J usage is TRBJ2-5; 7 bases agree with TRBD2. Germline CDR1 is SQVTM and CDR2 is ANQGSEA. The CDR3 runs 15 residues.

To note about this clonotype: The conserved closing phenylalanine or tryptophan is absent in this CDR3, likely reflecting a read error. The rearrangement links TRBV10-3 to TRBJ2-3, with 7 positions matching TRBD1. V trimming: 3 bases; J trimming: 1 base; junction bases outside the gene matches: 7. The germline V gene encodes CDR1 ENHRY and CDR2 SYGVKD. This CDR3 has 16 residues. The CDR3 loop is CAISDRRQGGTDTQYY. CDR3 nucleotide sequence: TGTGCCATCAGTGATAGGAGGCAGGGGGGCACAGATACGCAGTATTAT.